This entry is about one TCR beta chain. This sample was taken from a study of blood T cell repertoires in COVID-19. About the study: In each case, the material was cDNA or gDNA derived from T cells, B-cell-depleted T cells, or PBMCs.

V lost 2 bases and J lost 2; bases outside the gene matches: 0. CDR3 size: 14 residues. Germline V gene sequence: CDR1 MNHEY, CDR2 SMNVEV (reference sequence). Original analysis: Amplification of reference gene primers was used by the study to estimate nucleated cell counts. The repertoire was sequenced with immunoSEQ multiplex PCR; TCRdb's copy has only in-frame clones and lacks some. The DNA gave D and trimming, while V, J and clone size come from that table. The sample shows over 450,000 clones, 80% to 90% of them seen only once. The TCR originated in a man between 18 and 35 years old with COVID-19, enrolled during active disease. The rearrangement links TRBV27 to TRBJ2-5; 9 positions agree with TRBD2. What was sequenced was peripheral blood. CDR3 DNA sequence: TGTGCCAGCAGTTTAAGCGGGAGGCAAGAGACCCAGTACTTC. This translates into CASSLSGRQETQYF.